The present T cell receptor beta chain was sequenced within a study of blood T cell repertoires in COVID-19. V lost 2 bases and J lost 3; bases outside the gene matches: 6. Germline loops: CDR1 MNHEY, CDR2 SVGAGI. This CDR3 has 16 residues. Generated by immunoSEQ multiplex PCR, the TCRdb table keeps only in-frame clones and is missing some. The data show roughly 250,000 clones, with approximately 90% seen just once and 2% to 3% held by the top ten. Sequencing was done on a sample of PBMCs or T cells enriched from blood (not recorded which). This TCR came from a woman in her twenties or thirties with acute COVID-19. V gene TRBV6-5 combines with J gene TRBJ2-2; 7 nucleotides line up with TRBD1. The CDR3 sequence is CASSYKGARDTGELFF. In DNA form, the CDR3 reads TGTGCCAGCAGTTACAAGGGGGCGCGGGACACCGGGGAGCTGTTTTTT.